This TCR beta chain came from a study of blood T cell repertoires in COVID-19. Study details: Nucleic acid was either cDNA or gDNA, and it came from T cells, B-cell-depleted T cells, or PBMCs.

Authors' methods: Estimated nucleated cell counts came from reference gene primer amplification. The table came from immunoSEQ multiplex PCR; TCRdb's copy has only in-frame clones and leaves some out. D and trimming were read from the DNA, whereas the V and J calls and clone size are those reported in that table. This table has 72,000 or so clones, roughly 85% appearing once. Sequencing was carried out using peripheral blood. The sequence was collected from a woman of 80 years or more with active or convalescent COVID-19.

CDR3 amino acids: CASRGQGKGLTEAFF. The DNA for the CDR3 is TGTGCCAGCAGGGGTCAGGGTAAAGGTCTCACTGAAGCTTTCTTT. The J gene is TRBJ1-1, the V gene TRBV14; weak D call: TRBD1 (5 bases). The CDR3 is made up of 15 amino acids. V lost 6 bases and J lost 4, with 18 bases in between. Germline assignment: CDR1 SGHDN and CDR2 FVKESK.